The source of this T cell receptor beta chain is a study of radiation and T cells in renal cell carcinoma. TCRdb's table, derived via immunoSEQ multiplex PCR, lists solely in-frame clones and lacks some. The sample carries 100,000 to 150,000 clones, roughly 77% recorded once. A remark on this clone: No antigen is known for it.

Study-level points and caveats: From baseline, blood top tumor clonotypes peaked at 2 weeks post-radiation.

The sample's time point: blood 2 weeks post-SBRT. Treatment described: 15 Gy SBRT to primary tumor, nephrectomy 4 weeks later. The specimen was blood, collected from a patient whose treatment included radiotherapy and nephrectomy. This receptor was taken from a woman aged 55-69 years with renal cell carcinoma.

CDR3 nucleotides: TGTGCCAGCCTTTCGGCAGGGGATTATGGCTACACCTTC. Protein product: CASLSAGDYGYTF. The V gene is TRBV7-9, the J gene TRBJ1-2, with D maybe TRBD1 (6 bases). This CDR3 is 13 amino acids long. The ends were cut back, 8 bases at V and 5 bases at J, with 15 bases in the middle. Germline V gives CDR1 SEHNR, CDR2 FQNEAQ (reference sequence).